This TCR beta chain derives from a study of T cells in Graves' hyperthyroidism and ophthalmopathy. General study points: The majority of expanded thyroid clonotypes above 0.001 also appeared in blood.

The CDR3 totals 17 residues. Trimming took off 4 bases at V and 2 bases at J, with 21 bases between the two ends. The germline gives CDR1 MGHDK, CDR2 SYGVNS. Amplified regions were TCR beta CDR3 sequences from RNA transcripts. RT-PCR in the first round (using the HTBI primer set) targeted the TCR CDR3. One entry per CDR3 protein, called by TCRdb with MiXCR from the multiplex PCR reads. This table has some 510,000 distinct CDR3 sequences, roughly 20% appearing once. For this clonotype: Its antigen is not known.

The chain uses TRBV25-1 and TRBJ2-7; tentative D call: TRBD2 (5 bases). This TCR was recovered from a young man with Graves' hyperthyroidism. The specimen was blood. The CDR3 DNA is TGTGCCAGCAGTGGTCCGGGGAGAGCAGTCCTAACCTACGAGCAGTACTTC. This codes for CASSGPGRAVLTYEQYF.